These 13 T cell receptor beta chains were sequenced from one sample in a study of T cell responses to AZD1222 COVID-19 vaccine. Repertoires were generated with immunoSEQ multiplex PCR, while TCRdb's copy carries only in-frame clones and drops some. The table lists about 93,000 clones, around nine tenths of them singletons. The starting material was peripheral blood, obtained on day 0 of MenACWY control vaccination. The source of these receptors is an adult in good health.

J is TRBJ1-2 and V is TRBV6-6, with 7 bases aligning to TRBD1. Trimming removed 2 bases from V and 5 bases from J; junction bases left unmatched: 5. This CDR3 contains 14 residues. Looked up from germline, CDR1 is MNHNY and CDR2 is SVGAGI (reference sequence). The CDR3 bases are TGTGCCAGCAGTTACGGGACAGCGGGTTATGGCTACACCTTC. Its protein product is CASSYGTAGYGYTF.

The chain combines TRBV14 with TRBJ2-7; D remains unclear. The V gene's germline CDR1 is SGHDN and CDR2 FVKESK. The ends were cut back, 4 bases at V and 4 bases at J, with 14 bases in the middle. This CDR3 has 14 residues. The CDR3 region has the DNA TGTGCCAGCAGCCCTTCCCCAGGACCATACGAGCAGTACTTC. Translating gives CASSPSPGPYEQYF. The whole variable domain, filled in from reference TRBV14 and TRBJ2-7, reads EAGVTQFPSHSVIEKGQTVTLRCDPISGHDNLYWYRRVMGKEIKFLLHFVKESKQDESGMPNNRFLAERTGGTYSTLKVQPAELEDSGVYFCASSPSPGPYEQYFGPGTRLTVT.

The chain has TRBV24-1 and TRBJ2-2; D is undetermined. The germline V and J ends were trimmed by 4 bases and 3 bases, with 8 bases remaining between them. The CDR3 length is 14 residues. Germline-derived CDR1 and CDR2 are KGHDR and SFDVKD. In DNA form, the CDR3 reads TGTGCCACCAGTGAGGGCCTAGACACCGGGGAGCTGTTTTTT. This translates into CATSEGLDTGELFF.

With respect to this clone: One end of the junction fails to match germline, which may point to a read error. The V and J genes are TRBV7-9 and TRBJ2-1; 8 nucleotides align to TRBD2. This CDR3 spans 11 amino acids. The germline CDR1 and CDR2 sequences are SEHNR and FQNEAQ (reference sequence). The CDR3 nucleotides read TGTGCCAGCAGCTTGGGACTAGTCGGGCTCTTC. Its protein is CASSLGLVGLF.

The rearrangement links TRBV2 to TRBJ1-1; tentatively, D is TRBD1 (5 bases). Trimming removed 7 bases from V and 6 bases from J, with 12 bases in between. The length of the CDR3 is 12 residues. The germline CDR1 and CDR2 sequences are SNHLY and FYNNEI. CDR3 nucleotide sequence: TGTGCCAGCACGGAGAGGGGCCCTGAAGCTTTCTTT. Its translation: CASTERGPEAFF.

This chain links TRBV27 with TRBJ2-7; D ambiguous. This CDR3 has 13 amino acids. CDR1 is MNHEY and CDR2 is SMNVEV in the germline V gene (reference sequence). The V end lost 5 bases, the J end lost 2 bases, and 10 bases lay between the germline ends. The CDR3 loop reads CASSRDTTYEQYF. The CDR3 DNA reads TGTGCCAGCAGTCGTGACACTACCTACGAGCAGTACTTC.

The chain joins TRBV27 to TRBJ1-5; D call uncertain. V lost 5 bases, J lost 0 bases, and 14 bases lay in between. This CDR3 comprises 16 residues. Germline-derived CDR1 and CDR2 are MNHEY and SMNVEV (reference sequence). CDR3 DNA sequence: TGTGCCAGCAGTCCCAGAGTTACCTATAGCAATCAGCCCCAGCATTTT. Amino acids: CASSPRVTYSNQPQHF.

V usage is TRBV18 and J usage is TRBJ1-4, with D possibly TRBD1 on 5 matching bases. Deletions cut 1 base from V and 4 bases from J, with 16 bases between. Germline V gene lookup returns CDR1 KGHSH and CDR2 LQKENI. This CDR3 is 17 amino acids long. The CDR3 reads CASSPLKSGMGNEKLFF. In nucleotides, the CDR3 is TGTGCCAGCTCACCACTTAAATCAGGGATGGGTAATGAAAAACTGTTTTTT.

This chain joins TRBV5-1 and TRBJ2-5; 8 bases agree with TRBD2. The CDR3 sequence is 15 residues long. The germline V gene encodes CDR1 SGHRS and CDR2 YFSETQ. The ends lost 0 bases at V and 4 bases at J; junction bases unmatched: 5. CDR3 DNA: TGCGCCAGCAGCTTGGCACTCGGGGGGGCAGAGACCCAGTACTTC. Translation: CASSLALGGAETQYF.

The DNA for the CDR3 is TGTGCCAGCAGTAGGGCAAGCGGGGGTTACAATGAGCAGTTCTTC. This translates into CASSRASGGYNEQFF. This chain links TRBV7-2 with TRBJ2-1; 8 bases agree with TRBD2. The CDR3 is 15 amino acids. Trimming took 6 bases from V and 4 from J; bases not matched to a gene: 8. CDR1 is SGHTA, CDR2 FQGNSA, per germline. The full variable domain, its missing parts supplied by reference TRBV7-2 and TRBJ2-1, is GAGVSQSPSNKVTEKGKDVELRCDPISGHTALYWYRQSLGQGLEFLIYFQGNSAPDKSGLPSDRFSAERTGGSVSTLTIQRTQQEDSAVYLCASSRASGGYNEQFFGPGTRLTVL.

The rearrangement joins TRBV11-3 to TRBJ2-7; TRBD2 matches at 7 bases. This CDR3 spans 14 amino acids. Germline V lookup: CDR1 SGHNT, CDR2 YENEEA. The V and J ends lost 5 bases and 3 bases, in that order; junction bases with no gene match: 7. This CDR3 is CASSLGGKGYEQYF. CDR3 DNA sequence: TGTGCCAGCAGCCTCGGGGGGAAGGGCTACGAGCAGTACTTC.

The V call is TRBV15, the J call TRBJ1-5, with TRBD1 identical over 7 bases. CDR1 and CDR2 from the germline V gene are LNHNV and YYDKDF (reference sequence). CDR3 size: 14 residues. With 4 bases clipped from V and 4 bases from J, the junction kept 4 bases outside the gene matches. The CDR3, as DNA: TGTGCCACCAGCATGACAGGGATGAATCAGCCCCAGCATTTT. It is translated as CATSMTGMNQPQHF.

V gene TRBV13 combines with J gene TRBJ2-7; 10 bases agree with TRBD1. The CDR3 extends over 15 amino acids. The V gene's germline CDR1 is PRHDT and CDR2 FYEKMQ (reference sequence). The ends lost 5 bases at V and 0 bases at J; junction bases unmatched: 4. The DNA for the CDR3 is TGTGCCAGCAGCACCGGGACAGGGGCCTCCTACGAGCAGTACTTC. This translates into CASSTGTGASYEQYF.